The T cell receptor (beta chain) under discussion was sequenced for a study of T cell repertoires in cytomegalovirus infection. This clonotype showed up many times. Its antigen is undetermined. TCRdb itself ran the reads through MiXCR, one entry per CDR3 protein. Here the sample spans about 700,000 distinct CDR3 sequences, roughly 30% being singletons. This TCR derives from a human donor in good health (CMV status not recorded). Some clones in this sample may be carry-over from other donors' samples. Source: cultured PBMCs, taken from culture after CMV antigen stimulation.

The CDR3 DNA sequence: TGTGCCAGCAGCTTAGTCTGGAGCGCTGAAGCTTTCTTT. Encoded protein: CASSLVWSAEAFF. This chain connects TRBV7-2 to TRBJ1-1, with no clear D. Germline assignment: CDR1 SGHTA and CDR2 FQGNSA. CDR3 length: 13 amino acids. Trimming pared 1 base from V and 6 bases from J, leaving 9 bases between.